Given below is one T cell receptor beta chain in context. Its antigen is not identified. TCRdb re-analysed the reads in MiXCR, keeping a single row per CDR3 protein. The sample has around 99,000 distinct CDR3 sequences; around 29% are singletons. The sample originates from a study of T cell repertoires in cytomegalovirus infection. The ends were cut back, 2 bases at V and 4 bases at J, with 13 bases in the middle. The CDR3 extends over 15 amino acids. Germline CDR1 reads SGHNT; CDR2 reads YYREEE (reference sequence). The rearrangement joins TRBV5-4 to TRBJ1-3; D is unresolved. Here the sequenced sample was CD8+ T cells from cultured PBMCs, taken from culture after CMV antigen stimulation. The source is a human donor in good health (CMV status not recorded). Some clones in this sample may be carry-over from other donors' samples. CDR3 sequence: CASSFDSGWGNTIYF. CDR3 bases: TGTGCCAGCAGCTTCGATTCAGGTTGGGGAAACACCATATATTTT.